This TCR beta chain stems from a study of blood T cells in healthy people across ages. V was cut by 5 bases and J by 5 bases, with 12 bases left in between. This CDR3 is 13 amino acids long. A J-beta primer mix and a sample-barcoded 5' primer were used in a second PCR of about 7 to 12 cycles. From the 5' RACE reads, TCRdb called clonotypes with MiXCR, one entry per CDR3 protein. The table records hundreds of thousands of distinct CDR3 sequences, under 25% of them present only once. Specimen: blood. The J gene is TRBJ2-5, the V gene TRBV12-3 or TRBV12-4, with D possibly called TRBD1 or TRBD2 (5 bases each). The clonotype was recovered from a man between 65 and 79 years old in good health. CDR3 sequence: CASSNRDEETQYF. DNA of the CDR3: TGTGCCAGCAGTAACCGGGACGAGGAGACCCAGTACTTC.